This entry lists 2 T cell receptor beta chains sequenced from one sample in a study of cytomegalovirus exposure and HLA in healthy donors. Method: immunoSEQ multiplex PCR; TCRdb's copy keeps in-frame clones and lacks some. The table records some 170,000 clones, approximately 86% of them present only once. The sample was PBMCs. The receptors come from a man aged 18 to 30 in good health and CMV-seropositive.

The V and J genes are TRBV30 and TRBJ2-7, with D possibly being TRBD1 (5 bases). V lost 3 bases and J lost 5, with 17 bases in between. The germline V gene encodes CDR1 GTSNPN and CDR2 SVGIG (reference sequence). This CDR3 is built from 14 residues. The CDR3 DNA sequence: TGTGCCTGGAGCCTAGTAGGGGATGGGGACGAGCAGTACTTC. Amino acid sequence: CAWSLVGDGDEQYF.

This clone appeared once. V and J are TRBV19 and TRBJ2-5; 8 bases fit TRBD2. The CDR3 is made up of 13 amino acids. CDR1 and CDR2 from the germline V gene are LNHDA and SQIVND (reference sequence). V gave up 6 bases and J gave up 1 base; unmatched junction bases: 1. The CDR3 region is CASSSGSQETQYF. CDR3 nucleotides: TGTGCCAGTAGCAGCGGGAGCCAAGAGACCCAGTACTTC. Using reference TRBV19 and TRBJ2-5 for the parts outside the CDR3, the full variable domain is DGGITQSPKYLFRKEGQNVTLSCEQNLNHDAMYWYRQDPGQGLRLIYYSQIVNDFQKGDIAEGYSVSREKKESFPLTVTSAQKNPTAFYLCASSSGSQETQYFGPGTRLLVL.